These 19 T cell receptor beta chains were all obtained from the same sample, sequenced in a study of control samples from healthy donors and cancer patients. Assay: immunoSEQ multiplex PCR; the TCRdb copy retains only in-frame clones and omits some. The sample has 150,000 to 200,000 clones, 91% seen once. Sequencing was carried out using blood. Receptor source: a woman aged 40 to 50 in good health.

The chain links TRBV7-6 to TRBJ2-1; the D is unclear. The germline V gene encodes CDR1 SGHVS and CDR2 FNYEAQ. The CDR3 loop spans 16 amino acids. The V and J ends lost 5 bases and 4 bases respectively, with 18 bases between them. CDR3 nucleotide sequence: TGTGCCAGCAGCGGTGACTCCCGCCGGTCTTACAATGAGCAGTTCTTC. This translates into CASSGDSRRSYNEQFF.

The chain combines TRBV7-9 with TRBJ2-5; D may be TRBD1 or TRBD2 (5 bases each). The CDR3 covers 14 residues. Trimming took off 4 bases at V and 0 bases at J, with 9 bases between the two ends. CDR1 is SEHNR and CDR2 is FQNEAQ in the germline V gene (reference sequence). In DNA, the CDR3 is TGTGCCAGCAGCTCAGGGACGTACCAAGAGACCCAGTACTTC. It translates to CASSSGTYQETQYF.

V gene TRBV18 combines with J gene TRBJ2-3; possible D gene TRBD1, 5 bases. CDR1 and CDR2 from the germline V gene are KGHSH and LQKENI. The CDR3 length is 14 residues. Trimming took 3 bases from V and 4 from J, leaving 11 bases between them. The chain's CDR3 is CASSPQGVADTQYF. CDR3 nucleotide sequence: TGTGCCAGCTCACCTCAGGGCGTCGCAGATACGCAGTATTTT.

The chain couples TRBV15 to TRBJ2-7; 7 bases match TRBD2. The CDR3 contains 14 residues. Trimming at V came to 0 bases and at J to 6 bases, leaving 5 bases not matched to a gene. Per the germline V gene, CDR1 is LNHNV and CDR2 is YYDKDF (reference sequence). The CDR3 DNA reads TGTGCCACCAGCAGAGACTGGACTAGACGCGAGCAGTACTTC. Protein product: CATSRDWTRREQYF. The complete variable domain, with remaining parts taken from reference TRBV15 and TRBJ2-7, reads DAMVIQNPRYQVTQFGKPVTLSCSQTLNHNVMYWYQQKSSQAPKLLFHYYDKDFNNEADTPDNFQSRRPNTSFCFLDIRSPGLGDTAMYLCATSRDWTRREQYFGPGTRLTVT.

V gene TRBV5-1 combines with J gene TRBJ2-1; TRBD1 aligns across 7 bases. CDR1 is SGHRS and CDR2 is YFSETQ in the germline V gene. The V and J ends lost 4 bases and 3 bases, in that order; junction bases with no gene match: 7. This CDR3 comprises 15 residues. In nucleotides, the CDR3 is TGCGCCAGCAGCCTGACAGGGACCTACTACAATGAGCAGTTCTTC. Its protein is CASSLTGTYYNEQFF.

The chain joins TRBV5-8 to TRBJ2-5; 13 bases line up with TRBD2. This CDR3 comprises 17 residues. Germline lookup yields CDR1 SGHTS and CDR2 YDEGEE. J was trimmed by 5 bases and V by 0 bases; bases with no gene match: 7. This CDR3 reads CASSLGLAGGPTETQYF. CDR3 coding DNA: TGTGCCAGCAGCTTGGGACTAGCGGGGGGACCTACCGAGACCCAGTACTTC.

In its sample, this clone was seen once. The chain carries TRBV3-1 (or the pseudogene TRBV3-2) and TRBJ1-1, with TRBD1 as a possible D gene (5 bases). The CDR3 is 14 amino acids. The V end lost 2 bases, the J end lost 5 bases, and 12 bases lay between the germline ends. CDR1 is LGHDT, CDR2 YNNKEL, per germline (reference sequence). The CDR3 DNA is TGTGCCAGCAGCCAAATGGGCGGGGGAACTGAAGCTTTCTTT. Amino acids: CASSQMGGGTEAFF.

This rearrangement joins TRBV11-2 to TRBJ1-6; D unresolved. V was pared by 3 bases and J by 8 bases, with 5 bases between. This CDR3 is 12 amino acids long. CDR1 is SGHAT, CDR2 FQNNGV, per germline. The CDR3 loop is CASSFWDSPLHF. CDR3 bases: TGTGCCAGCAGCTTTTGGGATTCACCCCTCCACTTT.

This clone was counted a few times. The gene calls are TRBV7-9 and TRBJ2-7; D call uncertain. This CDR3 comprises 13 residues. Per the germline V gene, CDR1 is SEHNR and CDR2 is FQNEAQ (reference sequence). V lost 3 bases and J 2 bases, leaving 8 bases between the germline ends. CDR3 nucleotides: TGTGCCAGCAGCTTTGTCCCCACCTACGAGCAGTACTTC. Protein product: CASSFVPTYEQYF.

This chain connects TRBV25-1 to TRBJ1-2, with a possible D match to TRBD1 (5 bases). Trimming removed 8 bases from V and 2 bases from J, with 12 bases in between. This CDR3 is built from 13 residues. The germline gives CDR1 MGHDK, CDR2 SYGVNS. The CDR3 DNA follows: TGTGCCAGCGGGCGGGACGGAAACTATGGCTACACCTTC. Residues: CASGRDGNYGYTF.

The rearrangement links TRBV19 to TRBJ2-4; D call uncertain. The V end lost 3 bases, the J end lost 9 bases, and 6 bases lay between the germline ends. The CDR3 has 11 residues. Germline V gene lookup returns CDR1 LNHDA and CDR2 SQIVND (reference sequence). The CDR3 DNA follows: TGTGCCAGTAGTATCGGTACCATTCAGTACTTC. Amino acids: CASSIGTIQYF.

Notes on this clone: In the same sample, other DNA sequences code for this CDR3. J is TRBJ2-2 and V is TRBV18, with D possibly matching TRBD1 (5 bases). The CDR3 length is 16 residues. CDR1 is KGHSH, CDR2 LQKENI, per germline. The V end lost 0 bases, the J end lost 0 bases, and 8 bases lay between the germline ends. Written as DNA, the CDR3 is TGTGCCAGCTCACCACCGAAGGGGACGAACACCGGGGAGCTGTTTTTT. Encoded protein: CASSPPKGTNTGELFF.

This rearrangement joins TRBV2 to TRBJ2-7; D may be TRBD1 (6 bases). Germline CDR1 is SNHLY and CDR2 is FYNNEI. The CDR3 extends over 14 amino acids. V was cut by 8 bases and J by 1 base, with 15 bases left in between. The CDR3 DNA follows: TGTGCCAGCGAAAAGAGGACAGCTTCCTACGAGCAGTACTTC. Residues: CASEKRTASYEQYF.

This clone was found once. The V gene is TRBV19, the J gene TRBJ2-7, with 8 bases fitting TRBD2. Trimming at V came to 11 bases and at J to 5 bases, leaving 14 bases not matched to a gene. Germline-derived CDR1 and CDR2 are LNHDA and SQIVND (reference sequence). The CDR3 has 14 amino acids. Written as DNA, the CDR3 is TGTGCCTCTACCGACGCATACGGGGGGGACGAGCAGTACTTC. Translating it yields CASTDAYGGDEQYF.

The V and J genes are TRBV5-1 and TRBJ2-2; TRBD1 might be the D (5 bases). The CDR3 extends over 17 amino acids. Germline CDR1 and CDR2: SGHRS and YFSETQ. V was cut by 1 base and J by 2 bases, with 15 bases left in between. The CDR3 DNA reads as TGCGCCAGCAGCTTGCAGGGCACTACTGCTAACACCGGGGAGCTGTTTTTT. As protein: CASSLQGTTANTGELFF.

The chain carries TRBV3-1 (or the pseudogene TRBV3-2) and TRBJ1-2, with 9 bases matching TRBD1. Losses at the gene ends were 6 bases for V and 3 bases for J; bases not matched to a gene: 2. Looked up from germline, CDR1 is LGHDT and CDR2 is YNNKEL (reference sequence). This CDR3 comprises 13 residues. The CDR3 DNA is TGTGCCAGCAGGGGACAGGGTGACTATGGCTACACCTTC. It specifies CASRGQGDYGYTF.

This chain links TRBV7-9 with TRBJ1-4; 9 positions agree with TRBD1. Germline CDR1 reads SEHNR; CDR2 reads FQNEAQ (reference sequence). The V and J ends lost 2 bases and 5 bases, in that order; junction bases with no gene match: 6. The CDR3 runs to 16 residues. CDR3 sequence: CASSLNGQGLNEKLFF. The CDR3 DNA follows: TGTGCCAGCAGCTTAAACGGACAGGGGTTGAATGAAAAACTGTTTTTT.

This sequence joins TRBV27 and TRBJ2-7, with 9 bases aligning to TRBD2. Germline V gene data show CDR1 as MNHEY and CDR2 as SMNVEV (reference sequence). The trim removed 2 bases at V and 5 bases at J, leaving 4 bases unmatched. CDR3 length equals 14 residues. CDR3 DNA sequence: TGTGCCAGCAGTTTAAGTAGCGGGGGTAACGAGCAGTACTTC. This codes for CASSLSSGGNEQYF.

This chain joins TRBV19 and TRBJ1-1, with unresolved D. The V and J ends lost 10 bases and 4 bases respectively, with 19 bases between them. The CDR3 is 14 residues long. Germline values: CDR1 LNHDA, CDR2 SQIVND (reference sequence). Here the CDR3 DNA reads TGTGCCACCCGGTTGGACCCATGGGGCACTGAAGCTTTCTTT. It translates to CATRLDPWGTEAFF.